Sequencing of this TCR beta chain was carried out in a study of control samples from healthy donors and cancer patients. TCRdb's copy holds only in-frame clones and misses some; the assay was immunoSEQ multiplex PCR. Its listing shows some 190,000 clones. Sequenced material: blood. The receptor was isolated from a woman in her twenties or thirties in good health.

The CDR3 DNA reads as TGTGCCAGCAGCTCCCCCCTTGTCGGGGCGGGGGAAGAGACCCAGTACTTC. It encodes CASSSPLVGAGEETQYF. This chain joins TRBV7-9 and TRBJ2-5; 7 bases fit TRBD2. CDR3 size: 17 residues. Losses at the gene ends were 4 bases for V and 3 bases for J; bases not matched to a gene: 14. The germline V gene encodes CDR1 SEHNR and CDR2 FQNEAQ (reference sequence).